The 27 T cell receptor beta chains below were found in one sample sequenced in a study of blood T cell repertoires in COVID-19. Assay used: immunoSEQ multiplex PCR; TCRdb lists only in-frame clones, some missing. The top ten clones hold more than 3.5% of a sample with approximately 57,000 clones, about 86% of them seen once. Sequencing was performed on peripheral blood. These receptor sequences come from a man in his fifties with acute or convalescent COVID-19.

The V call is TRBV6-2 or TRBV6-3, the J call TRBJ2-4; 15 bases line up with TRBD2. The CDR3 has 21 amino acids. Germline CDR1 is MNHEY and CDR2 is SVGEGT. V lost 4 bases to trimming and J lost 1 base; unmatched junction nucleotides: 14. For the CDR3, the DNA is TGTGCCAGCAGTTTAGGGAGGGGACTAGCGGGGGGCAGGTCGGCCAAAAACATTCAGTACTTC. It encodes CASSLGRGLAGGRSAKNIQYF.

The chain joins TRBV28 to TRBJ1-5; D gene unclear. Germline V gene lookup returns CDR1 MDHEN and CDR2 SYDVKM. V lost 3 bases, J lost 6 bases, and 12 bases lay in between. The CDR3 loop spans 14 amino acids. The CDR3 sequence is CASSFRSPSQPQHF. The CDR3 DNA is TGTGCCAGCAGTTTCCGAAGCCCTAGTCAGCCCCAGCATTTT.

This clone was detected once. The genes are TRBV10-3 and TRBJ1-3; D remains ambiguous. CDR3 size: 15 residues. Between the trimmed V and J ends, which lost 0 bases and 11 bases, there was a span of 17 bases. Per the germline V gene, CDR1 is ENHRY and CDR2 is SYGVKD. For the CDR3, the DNA is TGTGCCATCAGTGAGTCTAAAACCGCGAGAATCGCCATATATTTT. Encoded protein: CAISESKTARIAIYF.

This clone has only one observation. This sequence joins TRBV10-1 and TRBJ2-3; D is ambiguous. CDR1 and CDR2 (germline): WNHNN, SYGVQD (reference sequence). V shed 0 bases and J shed 4 bases, with 11 bases lying between them. CDR3 length: 15 residues. The CDR3 region is CASSESQAESDTQYF. For the CDR3, the DNA is TGCGCCAGCAGTGAGTCTCAGGCAGAATCAGATACGCAGTATTTT.

Only a few counts were recorded for this clone. The gene calls are TRBV30 and TRBJ2-5, with 8 bases identical to TRBD2. The germline gives CDR1 GTSNPN, CDR2 SVGIG (reference sequence). J gave up 2 bases and V 2 bases, and 10 bases lay outside the gene matches. The CDR3 consists of 16 residues. CDR3 amino acids: CAWSRNGGAEQETQYF. As DNA, the CDR3 is TGTGCCTGGAGTCGTAACGGGGGGGCCGAACAAGAGACCCAGTACTTC.

The V gene is TRBV6-4, the J gene TRBJ2-2; D gene uncertain. This CDR3 comprises 15 residues. The V gene lost 8 bases and the J gene lost 3 bases, with 16 bases spanning the gap. The germline V gene encodes CDR1 MRHNA and CDR2 SNTAGT. The CDR3, as DNA: TGTGCCAGCGGTAGCCAACCTGACCACACCGGGGAGCTGTTTTTT. It translates to CASGSQPDHTGELFF.

This chain joins TRBV30 and TRBJ1-4; D not certain. The V gene lost 3 bases and the J gene lost 4 bases, with 9 bases spanning the gap. Germline CDR1 and CDR2: GTSNPN and SVGIG (reference sequence). CDR3 length equals 13 residues. In nucleotides, the CDR3 is TGTGCCTGGAGCGGAGGGTTTAATGAAAAACTGTTTTTT. Its protein product is CAWSGGFNEKLFF.

This rearrangement joins TRBV6-5 to TRBJ2-3, with D perhaps matching TRBD1 (6 bases). Germline V gene lookup returns CDR1 MNHEY and CDR2 SVGAGI. The V gene lost 2 bases and the J gene lost 2 bases, with 11 bases spanning the gap. This CDR3 is 15 amino acids long. The DNA of the CDR3 is TGTGCCAGCAGTTACACCGGACAGATCACAGATACGCAGTATTTT. It codes for CASSYTGQITDTQYF.

The gene calls are TRBV6-2 or TRBV6-3 and TRBJ2-7, with TRBD2 identical over 9 bases. Germline loops: CDR1 MNHEY, CDR2 SVGEGT. The CDR3 length is 16 residues. Trimming at V came to 5 bases and at J to 2 bases, leaving 10 bases not matched to a gene. CDR3 nucleotide sequence: TGTGCCAGCAGTGACCCCACTGGCGGGAGGGCCTACGAGCAGTACTTC. This sequence encodes CASSDPTGGRAYEQYF.

The V call is TRBV28, the J call TRBJ2-1; D unresolved. The germline V gene encodes CDR1 MDHEN and CDR2 SYDVKM. Trimming removed 7 bases from V and 0 bases from J, with 16 bases in between. The length of the CDR3 is 16 residues. The CDR3 sequence is CASTRKARSSYNEQFF. In DNA, the CDR3 is TGTGCCAGCACCAGAAAAGCGAGAAGCTCCTACAATGAGCAGTTCTTC.

This sequence joins TRBV5-1 and TRBJ2-2, with 9 bases that match TRBD1. The length of the CDR3 is 14 residues. CDR1 is SGHRS, CDR2 YFSETQ, per germline. J gave up 6 bases and V 7 bases, and 7 bases lay outside the gene matches. The CDR3, as DNA: TGCGCCAGCTTCCGGGACAGGGTTGCCGGGGAGCTGTTTTTT. Protein product: CASFRDRVAGELFF. The full variable domain, rest sourced from reference TRBV5-1 and TRBJ2-2, is KAGVTQTPRYLIKTRGQQVTLSCSPISGHRSVSWYQQTPGQGLQFLFEYFSETQRNKGNFPGRFSGRQFSNSRSEMNVSTLELGDSALYLCASFRDRVAGELFFGEGSRLTVL.

CDR3 region: CATSDLERAGGTDTQYF. The CDR3 coding sequence is TGTGCCACCAGTGATTTAGAAAGAGCGGGAGGCACAGATACGCAGTATTTT. The chain employs TRBV24-1 and TRBJ2-3; 8 bases map to TRBD2. V lost 1 base, J lost 1 base, and 6 bases stayed unmatched. The CDR3 totals 17 residues. Germline CDR1 KGHDR, CDR2 SFDVKD.

V and J are TRBV6-5 and TRBJ1-2; the D gene is possibly TRBD1 (6 bases). The CDR3 length is 14 residues. The germline V and J ends were trimmed by 2 bases and 4 bases, with 11 bases remaining between them. Germline V gene sequence: CDR1 MNHEY, CDR2 SVGAGI. CDR3 region: CASSYQQGTYGYTF. The CDR3 DNA is TGTGCCAGCAGTTACCAACAGGGTACCTATGGCTACACCTTC.

This sequence joins TRBV7-3 and TRBJ1-1; tentative D call: TRBD1 (5 bases). The germline V gene has CDR1 SGHTA and CDR2 FQGTGA. V was shortened by 2 bases and J by 6 bases, with 10 bases between the two germline ends. The CDR3 spans 13 residues. CDR3 region: CASSLLGVPEAFF. The CDR3 nucleotides read TGTGCCAGCAGCTTATTAGGGGTCCCTGAAGCTTTCTTT. Full variable domain (outside the CDR3, taken from reference TRBV7-3 and TRBJ1-1): GAGVSQTPSNKVTEKGKYVELRCDPISGHTALYWYRQSLGQGPEFLIYFQGTGAADDSGLPNDRFFAVRPEGSVSTLKIQRTERGDSAVYLCASSLLGVPEAFFGQGTRLTVV.

The chain combines TRBV30 with TRBJ2-5; 11 bases are shared with TRBD2. This CDR3 contains 16 residues. Germline V lookup: CDR1 GTSNPN, CDR2 SVGIG (reference sequence). The junction had 10 bases not matched to a gene; V was cut back by 0 bases and J by 7 bases. The CDR3 coding sequence is TGTGCCTGGAGTGTACCGTCTAGCGGGGGGCCCAGGACCCAGTACTTC. Its translation is CAWSVPSSGGPRTQYF.

The V gene is TRBV7-6, the J gene TRBJ2-7; possible D gene TRBD2, 6 bases. The V gene lost 0 bases and the J gene lost 4 bases, with 10 bases spanning the gap. CDR3 length: 14 residues. From germline, CDR1 is SGHVS and CDR2 FNYEAQ. The CDR3: CASSLAYGSYEQYF. The CDR3 DNA is TGTGCCAGCAGCTTAGCTTACGGGAGTTACGAGCAGTACTTC.

The V gene is TRBV19, the J gene TRBJ1-2; 8 bases agree with TRBD1. V trimming: 3 bases; J trimming: 2 bases; junction bases outside the gene matches: 5. Per germline, CDR1 LNHDA and CDR2 SQIVND (reference sequence). The CDR3 has 15 residues. The chain's CDR3 is CASSIWDRPNYGYTF. The DNA for the CDR3 is TGTGCCAGTAGTATTTGGGACAGGCCGAACTATGGCTACACCTTC.

The chain uses TRBV10-1 and TRBJ2-1; 7 bases are shared with TRBD1. Trimming removed 6 bases from V and 12 bases from J; junction bases left unmatched: 11. Germline V CDR1 and CDR2: WNHNN, SYGVQD (reference sequence). This CDR3 spans 13 amino acids. For the CDR3, the DNA is TGCGCCAGCAGCTCACAGGGGCGCGGCTCGCAGTTCTTC. Translated, it gives CASSSQGRGSQFF.

The chain joins TRBV6-6 to TRBJ1-6, with 11 bases aligning to TRBD1. This CDR3 region has 21 residues. Germline values: CDR1 MNHNY, CDR2 SVGAGI (reference sequence). Germline trimming cut 6 bases from V and 0 bases from J; bases unmatched to any gene: 16. CDR3 nucleotides: TGTGCCAGCAGACGATCCGGGACAGGGGGTACCCTGAGCTCCTATAATTCACCCCTCCACTTT. It codes for CASRRSGTGGTLSSYNSPLHF.

The rearrangement links TRBV28 to TRBJ1-3, with no clear D. CDR1 is MDHEN and CDR2 is SYDVKM in the germline V gene. CDR3 length: 15 residues. Deletions cut 2 bases from V and 0 bases from J, with 8 bases between. DNA of the CDR3: TGTGCCAGCAGTTTAATGCCTAGCTCTGGAAACACCATATATTTT. This codes for CASSLMPSSGNTIYF.

The genes are TRBV3-1 (or the pseudogene TRBV3-2) and TRBJ1-2, with D hard to call. The CDR3 covers 14 residues. Trimming stripped 1 base from V and 3 bases from J, with 9 bases between. Germline V lookup: CDR1 LGHDT, CDR2 YNNKEL (reference sequence). The CDR3 coding sequence is TGTGCCAGCAGCCAAGGAATCCCGGACTATGGCTACACCTTC. Its translation is CASSQGIPDYGYTF.

V gene TRBV5-1 combines with J gene TRBJ1-4; 8 positions match TRBD1. CDR1 and CDR2 (germline): SGHRS, YFSETQ. V was pared by 4 bases and J by 6 bases, with 11 bases of the junction left unmatched. The CDR3 spans 16 residues. CDR3 in DNA: TGCGCCAGCAGCCCCCAACCCGGGACAGGAGATGAAAAACTGTTTTTT. Translation gives CASSPQPGTGDEKLFF.

The chain carries TRBV6-1 and TRBJ1-6; D unclear. CDR3 length: 15 amino acids. The V end lost 1 base, the J end lost 8 bases, and 12 bases lay between the germline ends. Germline-derived CDR1 and CDR2 are MNHNS and SASEGT. The CDR3 coding sequence is TGTGCCAGCAGTGAAGATGATAGGAGCCATTCACCCCTCCACTTT. Translating it yields CASSEDDRSHSPLHF.

The chain uses TRBV29-1 and TRBJ2-3; unclear D gene. Trimming pared 4 bases from V and 1 base from J, leaving 6 bases between. This CDR3 has 12 residues. Germline-derived CDR1 and CDR2 are SQVTM and ANQGSEA. The CDR3 bases are TGCAGCGTTGGTCGGGGCACAGATACGCAGTATTTT. The encoded protein is CSVGRGTDTQYF.

The chain uses TRBV5-5 and TRBJ1-2; maybe TRBD1 (5 bases). The CDR3 is 14 residues long. Trimming took off 3 bases at V and 8 bases at J, with 17 bases between the two ends. Germline V CDR1 and CDR2: SGHKS, YYEKEE (reference sequence). CDR3 sequence reads: CASSWRGEVRGYTF. The CDR3 DNA reads as TGTGCCAGCAGCTGGAGGGGAGAGGTGAGGGGCTACACCTTC.

This sequence joins TRBV15 and TRBJ2-3, with 7 bases matching TRBD1. CDR1 and CDR2 (germline): LNHNV, YYDKDF (reference sequence). V shed 0 bases, J shed 5 bases, and the junction held 17 bases outside the gene matches. CDR3 length: 19 amino acids. The CDR3 nucleotides read TGTGCCACCAGCAGAGACCTCCCGAGGGGCAGGGGGATGATAGATACGCAGTATTTT. It encodes CATSRDLPRGRGMIDTQYF.

This chain links TRBV10-3 with TRBJ1-2; 7 bases are a match to TRBD1. The CDR3 loop spans 12 amino acids. Germline CDR1 reads ENHRY; CDR2 reads SYGVKD. V shed 7 bases, J shed 8 bases, and the junction held 7 bases outside the gene matches. This chain's CDR3 is CAIMEGARGYTF. CDR3 coding DNA: TGTGCCATCATGGAGGGGGCGAGAGGCTACACCTTC.